This entry describes one T cell receptor (beta chain). Its target is not known. This record belongs to a study of T cell responses to AZD1222 COVID-19 vaccine. Study-level points and caveats: Regions 160-218 and 743-854 dominated among vaccine-associated CD4 TCRs spanning spike.

Trimming cost V 0 bases and J 6 bases, with 7 bases left between them. This CDR3 region has 14 residues. Germline lookup yields CDR1 SGHRS and CDR2 YFSETQ. Measured with immunoSEQ multiplex PCR; TCRdb has only the in-frame clones, and not every one. The repertoire holds some 110,000 clones, with 80% to 85% as singletons. This sample comprised peripheral blood, obtained on day 0 of AZD1222 vaccination. The receptor's source is an adult in good health. V gene TRBV5-1 combines with J gene TRBJ1-6; tentatively, D is TRBD1 (5 bases). The CDR3 DNA is TGCGCCAGCAGCTTGGAGGGGACTAATTCACCCCTCCACTTT. Its protein is CASSLEGTNSPLHF. Full variable domain (rest looked up from reference TRBV5-1 and TRBJ1-6): KAGVTQTPRYLIKTRGQQVTLSCSPISGHRSVSWYQQTPGQGLQFLFEYFSETQRNKGNFPGRFSGRQFSNSRSEMNVSTLELGDSALYLCASSLEGTNSPLHFGNGTRLTVT.